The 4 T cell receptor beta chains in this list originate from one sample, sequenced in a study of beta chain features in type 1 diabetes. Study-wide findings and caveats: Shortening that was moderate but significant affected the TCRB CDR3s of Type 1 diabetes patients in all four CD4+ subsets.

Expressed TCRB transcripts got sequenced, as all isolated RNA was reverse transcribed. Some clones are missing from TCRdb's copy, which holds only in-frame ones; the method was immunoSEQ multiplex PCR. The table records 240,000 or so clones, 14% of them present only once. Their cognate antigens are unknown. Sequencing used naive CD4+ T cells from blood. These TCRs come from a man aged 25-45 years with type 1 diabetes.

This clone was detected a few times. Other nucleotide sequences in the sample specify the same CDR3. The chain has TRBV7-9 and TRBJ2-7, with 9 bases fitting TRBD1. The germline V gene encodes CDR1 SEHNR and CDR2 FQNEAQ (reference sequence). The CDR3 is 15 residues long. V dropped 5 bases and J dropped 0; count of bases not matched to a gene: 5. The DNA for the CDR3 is TGTGCCAGCAGCCGTACAGGGGGCTCCTCCTACGAGCAGTACTTC. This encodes CASSRTGGSSYEQYF. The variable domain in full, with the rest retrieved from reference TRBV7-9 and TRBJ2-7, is DTGVSQNPRHKITKRGQNVTFRCDPISEHNRLYWYRQTLGQGPEFLTYFQNEAQLEKSRLLSDRFSAERPKGSFSTLEIQRTEQGDSAMYLCASSRTGGSSYEQYFGPGTRLTVT.

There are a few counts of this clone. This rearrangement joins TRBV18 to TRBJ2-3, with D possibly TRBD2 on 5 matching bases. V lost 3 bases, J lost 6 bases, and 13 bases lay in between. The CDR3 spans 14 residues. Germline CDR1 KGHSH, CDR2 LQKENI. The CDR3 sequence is CASSPSGWLDTQYF. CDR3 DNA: TGTGCCAGCTCACCCTCGGGGTGGTTGGATACGCAGTATTTT.

CDR3 loop: CASSPNLQGNEQYF. As DNA, the CDR3 is TGTGCCAGCAGCCCCAACCTGCAGGGGAACGAGCAGTACTTC. The V call is TRBV11-2, the J call TRBJ2-7, with D possibly matching TRBD1 (6 bases). This CDR3 comprises 14 residues. The germline V gene encodes CDR1 SGHAT and CDR2 FQNNGV. Deletions cut 5 bases from V and 5 bases from J, with 16 bases between.

The CDR3 DNA follows: TGTGCCAGCAGTGAAGGGGGGGCCGCTCAGCCCCAGCATTTT. Its protein is CASSEGGAAQPQHF. The rearrangement links TRBV25-1 to TRBJ1-5; D might be TRBD1 (6 bases). CDR3 length equals 14 residues. V lost 2 bases and J lost 6, with 11 bases in between. Germline values: CDR1 MGHDK, CDR2 SYGVNS.